The 27 T cell receptor beta chains in this list originate from one sample, sequenced in a study of T cells in Graves' hyperthyroidism and ophthalmopathy. RNA transcripts served as the template for amplifying TCR beta CDR3 regions. HTBI primers were employed in a first-round RT-PCR of the TCR CDR3. TCRdb independently ran MiXCR on the multiplex PCR reads; one entry per CDR3 protein. Here the sample spans roughly 570,000 distinct CDR3 sequences, around 42% being singletons. Sample: peripheral blood or thyroid tissue (not recorded which). These receptors all come from a woman aged 18-29 years with Graves' hyperthyroidism.

Many counts were recorded for this clonotype. The J gene is TRBJ2-5, the V gene TRBV20-1; maybe TRBD2 (6 bases). CDR1 is DFQATT, CDR2 SNEGSKA, per germline (reference sequence). This CDR3 has 14 amino acids. CDR3 region: CSPPSRTSRETQYF. The CDR3 nucleotides are TGCAGCCCCCCTTCCAGAACTAGCCGTGAGACCCAGTACTTC.

There are many counts of this clonotype. The chain links TRBV20-1 to TRBJ1-5; perhaps TRBD1 as D (5 bases). V lost 1 base and J lost 3, with 10 bases in between. The CDR3 is 14 amino acids. CDR1 is DFQATT and CDR2 is SNEGSKA in the germline V gene (reference sequence). DNA of the CDR3: TGCAGTGCTAGAGTGGGGCGGCCCAATCAGCCCCAGCATTTT. This codes for CSARVGRPNQPQHF.

This clonotype occurred a few times. The DNA for the CDR3 is TGTGCCTGGAGTCCCTGGGACGGAAACTATGGCTACACCTTC. Its translation: CAWSPWDGNYGYTF. V usage is TRBV30 and J usage is TRBJ1-2, with a tentative D call TRBD1 (5 bases). The CDR3 is made up of 14 amino acids. Germline V CDR1 and CDR2: GTSNPN, SVGIG (reference sequence). Trimming removed 2 bases at V and 2 bases at J, with 12 bases between.

A remark on this clonotype: The CDR3 end shows no conserved phenylalanine or tryptophan, and so a read error is likely. The chain's CDR3 is CAISGSRSGQGGPTEAFS. In nucleotides, the CDR3 is TGTGCCATCAGTGGTTCAAGGAGTGGACAGGGTGGGCCCACTGAAGCTTTCTCT. J is TRBJ1-1 and V is TRBV10-3, with 8 bases that match TRBD1. V was pared by 4 bases and J by 4 bases, with 17 bases of the junction left unmatched. There are 18 residues in the CDR3. Germline V gene sequence: CDR1 ENHRY, CDR2 SYGVKD.

This clonotype showed up just a few times. The rearrangement uses TRBV6-5 and TRBJ2-7; a weak D match, TRBD1 (6 bases). The ends were cut back, 6 bases at V and 2 bases at J, with 17 bases in the middle. Germline V lookup: CDR1 MNHEY, CDR2 SVGAGI. This CDR3 comprises 15 residues. In DNA form, the CDR3 reads TGTGCCAGCAGAGACAGACAGGCTCAACCCTACGAGCAGTACTTC. This sequence encodes CASRDRQAQPYEQYF.

The V gene is TRBV19, the J gene TRBJ2-3; TRBD2 matches 12 bases. Germline CDR1 is LNHDA and CDR2 is SQIVND (reference sequence). The CDR3 extends over 17 amino acids. After removal of 6 bases from V and 3 bases from J, the junction contained 10 bases not matched to a gene. The CDR3 DNA follows: TGTGCCAGTAGGCTAGCGGGAGGGATTCGAGGGACAGATACGCAGTATTTT. Its protein product is CASRLAGGIRGTDTQYF.

This clonotype was seen more than once but under ten times. The rearrangement links TRBV27 to TRBJ1-2, with 10 bases identical to TRBD1. The CDR3 sequence is 14 residues long. V was pared by 7 bases and J by 4 bases, with 6 bases of the junction left unmatched. The germline V gene encodes CDR1 MNHEY and CDR2 SMNVEV (reference sequence). CDR3 sequence reads: CASKPTGGGYGYTF. The CDR3 DNA follows: TGTGCCAGCAAACCGACAGGGGGCGGCTATGGCTACACCTTC.

The J gene is TRBJ1-3, the V gene TRBV20-1; D remains ambiguous. CDR3 length: 13 residues. V gave up 3 bases and J gave up 0 bases, with 6 bases separating them. The germline gives CDR1 DFQATT, CDR2 SNEGSKA (reference sequence). CDR3 in DNA: TGCAGTGCTAGTAACAGCTCTGGAAACACCATATATTTT. Translating it yields CSASNSSGNTIYF.

The chain uses TRBV19 and TRBJ2-1, with TRBD1 identical over 7 bases. The CDR3 is made up of 14 amino acids. J lost 8 bases, V lost 5 bases, and 9 bases had no gene match. Germline assignment: CDR1 LNHDA and CDR2 SQIVND (reference sequence). CDR3 bases: TGTGCCAGTAGTGCCTTCGAGGGGGCGGATGAGCAGTTCTTC. Its translation is CASSAFEGADEQFF.

This rearrangement joins TRBV27 to TRBJ2-7; TRBD2 matches at 9 bases. The CDR3 consists of 14 residues. The germline gives CDR1 MNHEY, CDR2 SMNVEV (reference sequence). The V gene end was trimmed by 3 bases and the J gene end by 2 bases; junction bases not matched to a gene: 2. This CDR3 reads CASSFLAGTYEQYF. The DNA for the CDR3 is TGTGCCAGCAGTTTTCTAGCGGGAACCTACGAGCAGTACTTC.

The J gene is TRBJ1-2, the V gene TRBV29-1, with TRBD1 as a possible D gene (5 bases). The CDR3 runs to 12 residues. Germline V gives CDR1 SQVTM, CDR2 ANQGSEA. Trimming stripped 7 bases from V and 4 bases from J, with 13 bases between. Here the CDR3 DNA reads TGCAGCGCCACGAGACAGAGCTATGGCTACACCTTC. Amino acid sequence: CSATRQSYGYTF. The complete variable domain, with remaining parts taken from reference TRBV29-1 and TRBJ1-2, reads SAVISQKPSRDICQRGTSLTIQCQVDSQVTMMFWYRQQPGQSLTLIATANQGSEATYESGFVIDKFPISRPNLTFSTLTVSNMSPEDSSIYLCSATRQSYGYTFGSGTRLTVV.

A single count supports this clonotype. The chain couples TRBV6-1 to TRBJ2-5; 7 bases fit TRBD1. Unmatched junction bases numbered 11, after V lost 4 bases and J lost 9 bases. CDR1 is MNHNS, CDR2 SASEGT, per germline. This CDR3 has 14 amino acids. The CDR3 DNA reads TGTGCCAGCAGTGCGACAGGGTTGAATCAGCCCCAGTACTTC. It translates to CASSATGLNQPQYF.

The sample holds many counts of this clonotype. V usage is TRBV12-3 or TRBV12-4 and J usage is TRBJ2-2; D is unresolved. The CDR3 sequence is 13 residues long. The V gene lost 8 bases and the J gene lost 5 bases, with 12 bases spanning the gap. This CDR3 reads CASVALSTGELFF. The CDR3 DNA is TGTGCCAGCGTTGCCCTGTCAACCGGGGAGCTGTTTTTT.

This clonotype was counted ten times or more. The chain has TRBV9 and TRBJ1-1; D perhaps matches TRBD1 (5 bases). V dropped 0 bases and J dropped 6 bases, with 9 bases sitting between them. CDR1 is SGDLS and CDR2 is YYNGEE in the germline V gene. This CDR3 comprises 13 residues. CDR3 amino acids: CASSVGQGPEAFF. The CDR3 region has the DNA TGTGCCAGCAGCGTAGGTCAGGGCCCTGAAGCTTTCTTT. Full variable domain (outside the CDR3, taken from reference TRBV9 and TRBJ1-1): DSGVTQTPKHLITATGQRVTLRCSPRSGDLSVYWYQQSLDQGLQFLIQYYNGEERAKGNILERFSAQQFPDLHSELNLSSLELGDSALYFCASSVGQGPEAFFGQGTRLTVV.

Ten or more counts support this clonotype. The chain employs TRBV5-6 and TRBJ2-7; TRBD2 matches at 13 bases. The CDR3 has 17 residues. The V gene end was trimmed by 5 bases and the J gene end by 4 bases; junction bases not matched to a gene: 12. Per germline, CDR1 SGHDT and CDR2 YYEEEE. The CDR3 DNA reads TGTGCCAGCAGAATCCATGGACTAGCGGGAGCTGGGTACGAGCAGTACTTC. Residues: CASRIHGLAGAGYEQYF.

This clonotype occurred a few times. The V and J genes are TRBV20-1 and TRBJ1-5, with D uncertain. Germline V gene data show CDR1 as DFQATT and CDR2 as SNEGSKA (reference sequence). V lost 0 bases and J lost 15, with 3 bases in between. The CDR3 is 8 residues long. In DNA form, the CDR3 reads TGCAGTGCTAGAGATCGGCATTTT. This codes for CSARDRHF.

The sample holds many counts of this clonotype. The chain couples TRBV2 to TRBJ2-7; possibly TRBD2 for D (5 bases). Trimming cost V 0 bases and J 4 bases, with 10 bases left between them. This CDR3 has 14 residues. The germline gives CDR1 SNHLY, CDR2 FYNNEI. This CDR3 reads CASSEAGANYEQYF. The CDR3 nucleotides are TGTGCCAGCAGTGAAGCGGGAGCGAATTACGAGCAGTACTTC.

The chain couples TRBV7-2 to TRBJ1-6, with D possibly TRBD1 on 5 matching bases. CDR3 length: 14 amino acids. CDR1 is SGHTA, CDR2 FQGNSA, per germline. Deletions cut 4 bases from V and 13 bases from J, with 17 bases between. Here the CDR3 DNA reads TGTGCCAGCAGCTCAGCGGGGGGTGAATCGCCCCTCCACTTT. Amino acids: CASSSAGGESPLHF. The full variable domain, completed using reference TRBV7-2 and TRBJ1-6, is GAGVSQSPSNKVTEKGKDVELRCDPISGHTALYWYRQSLGQGLEFLIYFQGNSAPDKSGLPSDRFSAERTGGSVSTLTIQRTQQEDSAVYLCASSSAGGESPLHFGNGTRLTVT.

V is TRBV6-5 and J is TRBJ2-6, with 8 bases matching TRBD1. The length of the CDR3 is 14 residues. V gave up 5 bases and J gave up 8 bases; unmatched junction bases: 5. Germline V gene sequence: CDR1 MNHEY, CDR2 SVGAGI. The CDR3 nucleotides read TGTGCCAGCAGTCCCTGGACAGGGACCAACGTCCTGACTTTC. Its translation is CASSPWTGTNVLTF.

This clonotype occurred a few times. V usage is TRBV29-1 and J usage is TRBJ2-1, with D possibly being TRBD1 or TRBD2 (6 bases each). The V end was cut by 6 bases, the J end by 4 bases, with 22 bases between. The length of the CDR3 is 16 residues. Germline V lookup: CDR1 SQVTM, CDR2 ANQGSEA. Here the CDR3 reads CSVNDAGGQYYNEQFF. As DNA, the CDR3 is TGCAGCGTGAACGACGCCGGGGGACAATATTACAATGAGCAGTTCTTC.

Ten or more counts support this clonotype. The V gene is TRBV20-1, the J gene TRBJ1-5; D perhaps matches TRBD1 (5 bases). Germline V lookup: CDR1 DFQATT, CDR2 SNEGSKA (reference sequence). There are 15 residues in the CDR3. V was cut by 7 bases and J by 6 bases, with 22 bases left in between. CDR3 DNA sequence: TGCAGTGGTATGGACGCAGAAAGGGGCGCTCAGCCCCAGCATTTT. Its protein product is CSGMDAERGAQPQHF.

Note on this clonotype: One junction end disagrees with the germline gene, perhaps due to a read error. The chain has TRBV30 and TRBJ2-7, with a weak D call TRBD2 (6 bases). Germline CDR1 reads GTSNPN; CDR2 reads SVGIG (reference sequence). The CDR3 runs to 11 residues. The CDR3 sequence: CVWTEGYEQYF. DNA of the CDR3: TGTGTCTGGACGGAGGGATACGAGCAGTACTTC. The full variable domain, rest sourced from reference TRBV30 and TRBJ2-7, is SQTIHQWPATLVQPVGSPLSLECTVEGTSNPNLYWYRQAAGRGLQLLFYSVGIGQISSEVPQNLSASRPQDRQFILSSKKLLLSDSGFYLCVWTEGYEQYFGPGTRLTVT.

This chain connects TRBV6-1 to TRBJ2-5, with D perhaps matching TRBD2 (7 bases). V was clipped by 8 bases and J by 4 bases, with 14 bases between them. Germline CDR1 reads MNHNS; CDR2 reads SASEGT. This CDR3 is 13 amino acids long. The CDR3 region is CASYGLGGETQYF. As DNA, the CDR3 is TGTGCCAGCTATGGACTAGGGGGAGAGACCCAGTACTTC.

This clonotype was seen only a few times. This chain links TRBV24-1 with TRBJ2-1; TRBD2 aligns across 13 bases. The germline V gene encodes CDR1 KGHDR and CDR2 SFDVKD. The CDR3 consists of 14 residues. Losses at the gene ends were 9 bases for V and 7 bases for J; bases not matched to a gene: 5. The CDR3 DNA reads TGTGCCACCCAACTAGCGGGAGGGGTAAATGAGCAGTTCTTC. Translated, it gives CATQLAGGVNEQFF.

The V gene is TRBV14, the J gene TRBJ2-3, with TRBD1 as a possible D gene (6 bases). Germline V gives CDR1 SGHDN, CDR2 FVKESK. This CDR3 contains 15 residues. V was trimmed by 4 bases and J by 6 bases, leaving 17 bases between them. CDR3 amino acids: CASSRPPRGSDTQYF. The CDR3 coding sequence is TGTGCCAGCAGCCGCCCTCCCAGGGGTAGCGATACGCAGTATTTT.

This clonotype was recorded at least ten times. The chain links TRBV2 to TRBJ1-4, with D maybe TRBD1 (6 bases). The CDR3 consists of 14 residues. Trimming stripped 7 bases from V and 5 bases from J, with 14 bases between. In germline, CDR1 is SNHLY, CDR2 FYNNEI. CDR3 nucleotides: TGTGCCAGCACCCAAGGGGGGTCAAATGAAAAACTGTTTTTT. Amino acid sequence: CASTQGGSNEKLFF.

In its sample, this clonotype was seen many times. The chain links TRBV29-1 to TRBJ2-5, with 8 positions matching TRBD1. This CDR3 is 14 amino acids long. With V trimmed by 3 bases and J by 2 bases, 5 bases remained unmatched. In germline, CDR1 is SQVTM, CDR2 ANQGSEA. CDR3 bases: TGCAGCGTTGACTACCGACAGGGGCAAGAGACCCAGTACTTC. Its translation: CSVDYRQGQETQYF.